The entry that follows covers one T cell receptor (beta chain) sequence. This sample is part of a study of T cell responses to AZD1222 COVID-19 vaccine. Profiling relied on immunoSEQ multiplex PCR, and the TCRdb table lists in-frame clones only, not all of them. In the table there are 100,000 to 150,000 clones, roughly 93% of which are singletons. The CDR3 covers 15 residues. Germline CDR1 reads SGHTS; CDR2 reads YDEGEE. Trimming shortened V by 2 bases and J by 4 bases, and 13 bases separated the two germline ends. The material sequenced was peripheral blood, taken on day 0 of AZD1222 vaccination. This TCR came from an adult in good health. The chain couples TRBV5-8 to TRBJ1-5, with D uncertain. Written as DNA, the CDR3 is TGTGCCAGCAGCTTTCGCCTGGTTGGAAATCAGCCCCAGCATTTT. Encoded protein: CASSFRLVGNQPQHF.